These 24 T cell receptor beta chains share one sample of origin, sequenced in a study of Graves' ophthalmopathy and Graves' hyperthyroidism. TCR beta CDR3 amplification used RNA transcripts. After a first-round RT-PCR with HTBI primers, a second-round multiplex PCR was run. TCRdb redid the calling of the multiplex PCR reads with MiXCR, one entry per CDR3 protein. The sample gives 1 million to 1.3 million distinct CDR3 sequences, around a third of which show up once; 8.5% to 14% is in the top ten. Source material: peripheral blood or thyroid tissue (not recorded which). All receptors derive from an adult man with Graves' hyperthyroidism.

This clonotype was counted at least ten times. This chain links TRBV29-1 with TRBJ2-5; D remains unclear. Trimming cost V 3 bases and J 1 base, with 3 bases left between them. The germline gives CDR1 SQVTM, CDR2 ANQGSEA. The CDR3 has 11 amino acids. CDR3 region: CSVDSQETQYF. CDR3 bases: TGCAGCGTTGACAGCCAAGAGACCCAGTACTTC.

V is TRBV20-1 and J is TRBJ2-5; D assignment may be TRBD1 or TRBD2 (7 bases each). The CDR3 is 13 residues long. V was pared by 3 bases and J by 4 bases, with 12 bases between. The germline CDR1 and CDR2 sequences are DFQATT and SNEGSKA (reference sequence). CDR3 sequence (DNA): TGCAGTGCTAGTCCCAGGGGGGGAGAGACCCAGTACTTC. It translates to CSASPRGGETQYF.

In this sample, this clonotype turned up many times. The rearrangement links TRBV24-1 to TRBJ2-2; D may be TRBD2 (7 bases). Germline CDR1 is KGHDR and CDR2 is SFDVKD. CDR3 length: 15 residues. Trimming stripped 3 bases from V and 4 bases from J, with 11 bases between. Here the CDR3 reads CATSDLRGATGELFF. CDR3 coding DNA: TGTGCCACCAGTGATCTCCGGGGGGCCACCGGGGAGCTGTTTTTT.

This clonotype was counted many times. The chain couples TRBV7-9 to TRBJ2-7; D remains unclear. The V end lost 5 bases, the J end lost 5 bases, and 10 bases lay between the germline ends. This CDR3 region has 12 residues. The germline V gene encodes CDR1 SEHNR and CDR2 FQNEAQ (reference sequence). The CDR3 DNA sequence: TGTGCCAGCAGCCCCCCAGCCGACGAGCAGTACTTC. Protein product: CASSPPADEQYF.

This clonotype came up once. A single base separates this from a much larger clone, so it may be a read error. The chain employs TRBV10-3 and TRBJ2-7; D assignment may be TRBD1 or TRBD2 (5 bases each). From germline, CDR1 is ENHRY and CDR2 SYGVKD. This CDR3 is 13 amino acids long. V lost 6 bases to trimming and J lost 3 bases, with 12 bases between them. CDR3 in DNA: TGTGCCATCAGGGGGGTGTGGTTCTACGAGCAGTACTTC. This sequence encodes CAIRGVWFYEQYF.

This clonotype showed up many times. The chain joins TRBV20-1 to TRBJ2-5, with TRBD2 matching 9 bases. Germline V gives CDR1 DFQATT, CDR2 SNEGSKA (reference sequence). The CDR3 spans 15 residues. The V and J ends lost 1 base and 1 base, in that order; junction bases with no gene match: 4. CDR3: CSARAGLAFQETQYF. For the CDR3, the DNA is TGCAGTGCTAGAGCCGGACTAGCGTTCCAAGAGACCCAGTACTTC.

The sample holds many counts of this clonotype. The genes are TRBV25-1 and TRBJ2-7, with D maybe TRBD2 (5 bases). The CDR3 has 12 residues. The germline V and J ends were trimmed by 3 bases and 3 bases, with 6 bases remaining between them. Germline CDR1 and CDR2: MGHDK and SYGVNS. For the CDR3, the DNA is TGTGCCAGCAGTGAGCGGGTCTACGAGCAGTACTTC. Its translation is CASSERVYEQYF.

This clonotype was found a few times. This chain joins TRBV4-1 and TRBJ2-5; D possibly corresponds to TRBD2 (6 bases). This CDR3 is built from 17 residues. Looked up from germline, CDR1 is MGHRA and CDR2 is YSYEKL. V lost 1 base and J 2 bases, leaving 17 bases between the germline ends. The CDR3 DNA reads TGCGCCAGCAGCCAAGCGGGAGAGCAAGGTCGGCAAGAGACCCAGTACTTC. Protein sequence: CASSQAGEQGRQETQYF.

The gene calls are TRBV12-3 or TRBV12-4 and TRBJ2-3; the match to TRBD2 covers 10 bases. V gave up 5 bases and J gave up 4 bases; unmatched junction bases: 12. The CDR3 is 17 residues long. The CDR3 reads CASSPPSGRAAADTQYF. CDR3 nucleotides: TGTGCCAGCAGTCCCCCAAGCGGGAGGGCCGCGGCAGATACGCAGTATTTT.

The chain has TRBV15 and TRBJ2-7; D might be TRBD1 or TRBD2, each matching 5 bases. The germline V gene has CDR1 LNHNV and CDR2 YYDKDF (reference sequence). The V end was cut by 8 bases, the J end by 0 bases, with 14 bases between. The length of the CDR3 is 14 residues. This chain's CDR3 is CATGRGENSYEQYF. DNA of the CDR3: TGTGCCACCGGGAGAGGGGAGAACTCCTACGAGCAGTACTTC.

This clonotype was picked up many times. The V call is TRBV7-2, the J call TRBJ1-5; a possible D gene is TRBD1 (5 bases). Germline CDR1 is SGHTA and CDR2 is FQGNSA. Trimming removed 3 bases at V and 1 base at J, with 10 bases between. This CDR3 is built from 15 residues. The CDR3 region is CASSFQGASNQPQHF. In DNA form, the CDR3 reads TGTGCCAGCAGCTTTCAGGGCGCGAGCAATCAGCCCCAGCATTTT.

In its sample, this clonotype was seen many times. J is TRBJ2-5 and V is TRBV20-1; TRBD2 is a possible D gene (6 bases). The V gene's germline CDR1 is DFQATT and CDR2 SNEGSKA (reference sequence). This CDR3 is built from 16 residues. V was cut by 4 bases and J by 2 bases, with 20 bases left in between. CDR3 bases: TGCAGTGCTACCCACATCAGTGGAGGGCGGCAAGAGACCCAGTACTTC. Translating gives CSATHISGGRQETQYF.

This clonotype has more than one count but fewer than ten. The chain has TRBV28 and TRBJ1-5; no clear D gene. The CDR3 has 13 residues. Germline values: CDR1 MDHEN, CDR2 SYDVKM. Trimming took 5 bases from V and 7 from J, leaving 12 bases between them. The CDR3 DNA is TGTGCCAGCAGTGCCCCCTACGAGCAGCCCCAGCATTTT. It codes for CASSAPYEQPQHF.

This clonotype appeared many times. The chain recombines TRBV7-2 with TRBJ1-1; 8 nucleotides line up with TRBD1. The V segment lost 8 bases and the J segment 3 bases; nucleotides outside the gene matches: 5. The CDR3 is made up of 13 amino acids. The V gene's germline CDR1 is SGHTA and CDR2 FQGNSA. CDR3 sequence reads: CASQDRADTEAFF. The CDR3 nucleotides read TGTGCCAGCCAGGACAGGGCAGACACTGAAGCTTTCTTT.

This clonotype was observed many times. V is TRBV14 and J is TRBJ2-5; TRBD2 might be the D (6 bases). This CDR3 has 16 amino acids. The germline CDR1 and CDR2 sequences are SGHDN and FVKESK. V was shortened by 4 bases and J by 9 bases, with 24 bases between the two germline ends. CDR3 protein: CASSRRDGRFRRAQYF. DNA for the CDR3: TGTGCCAGCAGCCGCCGGGACGGACGGTTTCGGAGGGCCCAGTACTTC. Drawing the rest from reference TRBV14 and TRBJ2-5, the complete variable domain is EAGVTQFPSHSVIEKGQTVTLRCDPISGHDNLYWYRRVMGKEIKFLLHFVKESKQDESGMPNNRFLAERTGGTYSTLKVQPAELEDSGVYFCASSRRDGRFRRAQYFGPGTRLLVL.

This clonotype was observed many times. V and J are TRBV9 and TRBJ2-5; no clear D gene. The CDR3 runs to 15 residues. The germline V gene has CDR1 SGDLS and CDR2 YYNGEE. V was pared by 4 bases and J by 2 bases, with 15 bases between. Here the CDR3 reads CASSPQPTTQETQYF. Here the CDR3 DNA reads TGTGCCAGCAGCCCCCAGCCCACGACTCAAGAGACCCAGTACTTC. The variable domain in full, with the rest retrieved from reference TRBV9 and TRBJ2-5, is DSGVTQTPKHLITATGQRVTLRCSPRSGDLSVYWYQQSLDQGLQFLIQYYNGEERAKGNILERFSAQQFPDLHSELNLSSLELGDSALYFCASSPQPTTQETQYFGPGTRLLVL.

The DNA of the CDR3 is TGTGCCAGCACCCCCGGTCCAGATACGCAGTATTTT. This gives the protein CASTPGPDTQYF. J is TRBJ2-3 and V is TRBV7-9; no clear D gene. The CDR3 runs to 12 residues. V shed 7 bases and J shed 4 bases, with 9 bases lying between them. The germline gives CDR1 SEHNR, CDR2 FQNEAQ (reference sequence).

This sequence joins TRBV7-2 and TRBJ1-1; 9 nucleotides match TRBD1. The CDR3 is 15 residues long. The V segment lost 5 bases and the J segment 11 bases; nucleotides outside the gene matches: 15. Germline CDR1 and CDR2: SGHTA and FQGNSA. The CDR3 loop is CASSRNGTGRLGAFF. The CDR3 coding sequence is TGTGCCAGCAGCCGAAACGGGACAGGGCGCTTAGGGGCTTTCTTT.

The J gene is TRBJ2-5, the V gene TRBV30; the match to TRBD2 covers 8 bases. This CDR3 spans 14 amino acids. Per germline, CDR1 GTSNPN and CDR2 SVGIG (reference sequence). V was pared by 3 bases and J by 2 bases, with 5 bases of the junction left unmatched. This CDR3 is CAWRLAGPQETQYF. The CDR3 DNA reads TGTGCCTGGAGGCTAGCGGGTCCTCAAGAGACCCAGTACTTC.

This clonotype was counted at least ten times. The gene calls are TRBV5-5 and TRBJ1-2; TRBD1 agrees at 7 bases. V shed 7 bases and J 2 bases; nucleotides not matched to a gene: 8. The length of the CDR3 is 14 residues. Looked up from germline, CDR1 is SGHKS and CDR2 is YYEKEE (reference sequence). The CDR3 bases are TGTGCCAGCGCGCTTGTACAGGGGAACTATGGCTACACCTTC. It translates to CASALVQGNYGYTF.

V usage is TRBV7-9 and J usage is TRBJ2-7; TRBD2 might be the D (5 bases). CDR1 SEHNR and CDR2 FQNEAQ come from the germline V gene (reference sequence). V lost 5 bases to trimming and J lost 3 bases, with 11 bases between them. The CDR3 length is 13 residues. CDR3 sequence reads: CASSDLGGYEQYF. In DNA, the CDR3 is TGTGCCAGCAGCGATCTTGGAGGCTACGAGCAGTACTTC.

This clonotype was detected ten times or more. The chain has TRBV14 and TRBJ2-6; D possibly corresponds to TRBD1 (6 bases). CDR3 length equals 17 residues. V shed 0 bases and J shed 0 bases, with 9 bases lying between them. Germline-derived CDR1 and CDR2 are SGHDN and FVKESK. The CDR3 region has the DNA TGTGCCAGCAGCCAAGATCAGGGGTACTCTGGGGCCAACGTCCTGACTTTC. This codes for CASSQDQGYSGANVLTF.

A note on this clonotype: A much larger clone sits a single nucleotide away, making a read error possible. This sequence joins TRBV20-1 and TRBJ2-7; 9 bases fit TRBD2. Germline CDR1 and CDR2: DFQATT and SNEGSKA (reference sequence). The CDR3 loop spans 15 amino acids. V was pared by 6 bases and J by 7 bases, with 16 bases of the junction left unmatched. The CDR3: CSARGRSGSEREQYF. Here the CDR3 DNA reads TGCAGTGCGAGGGGCCGTAGCGGGAGCGAGCGGGAGCAGTACTTC.

A note on this clonotype: A clone one base away is much larger, so this may be a read error. This rearrangement joins TRBV9 to TRBJ2-5; 9 bases align to TRBD1. The CDR3 is made up of 15 amino acids. J gave up 6 bases and V 4 bases, and 10 bases lay outside the gene matches. Germline values: CDR1 SGDLS, CDR2 YYNGEE. This chain's CDR3 is CASSLTGQGPKTQYF. The CDR3 DNA follows: TGTGCCAGCAGCTTGACCGGACAGGGGCCAAAGACCCAGTACTTC.